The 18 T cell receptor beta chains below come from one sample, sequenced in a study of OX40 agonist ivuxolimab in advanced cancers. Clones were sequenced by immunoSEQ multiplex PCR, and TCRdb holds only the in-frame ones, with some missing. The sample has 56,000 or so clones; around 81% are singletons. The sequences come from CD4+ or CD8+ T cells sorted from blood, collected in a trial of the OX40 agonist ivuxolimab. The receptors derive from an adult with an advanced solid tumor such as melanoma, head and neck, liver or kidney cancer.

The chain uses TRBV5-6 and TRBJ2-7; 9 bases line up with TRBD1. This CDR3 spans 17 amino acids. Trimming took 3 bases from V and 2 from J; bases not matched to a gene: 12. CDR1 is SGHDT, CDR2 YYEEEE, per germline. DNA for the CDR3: TGTGCCAGCAGCTCGATCGGGGCGGGACAGGGTCCCTACGAGCAGTACTTC. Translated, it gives CASSSIGAGQGPYEQYF.

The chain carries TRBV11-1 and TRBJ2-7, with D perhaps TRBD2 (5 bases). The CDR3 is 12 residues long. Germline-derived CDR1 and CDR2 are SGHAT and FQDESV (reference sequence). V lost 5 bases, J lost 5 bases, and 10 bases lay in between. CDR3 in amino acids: CASSRRVNEQYF. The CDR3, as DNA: TGTGCCAGCAGCCGGCGGGTAAACGAGCAGTACTTC. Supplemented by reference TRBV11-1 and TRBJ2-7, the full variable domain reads EAEVAQSPRYKITEKSQAVAFWCDPISGHATLYWYRQILGQGPELLVQFQDESVVDDSQLPKDRFSAERLKGVDSTLKIQPAELGDSAMYLCASSRRVNEQYFGPGTRLTVT.

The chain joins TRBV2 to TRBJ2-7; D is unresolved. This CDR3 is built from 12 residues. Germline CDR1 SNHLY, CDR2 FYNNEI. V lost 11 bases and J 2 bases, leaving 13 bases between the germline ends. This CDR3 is CAGAISPYEQYF. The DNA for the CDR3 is TGTGCCGGAGCTATATCCCCCTACGAGCAGTACTTC.

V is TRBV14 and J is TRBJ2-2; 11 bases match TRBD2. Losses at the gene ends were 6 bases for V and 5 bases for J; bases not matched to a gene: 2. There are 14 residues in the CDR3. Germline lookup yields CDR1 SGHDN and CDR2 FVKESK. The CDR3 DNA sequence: TGTGCCAGCAGGCCTAGCGGGGGGACCGGGGAGCTGTTTTTT. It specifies CASRPSGGTGELFF.

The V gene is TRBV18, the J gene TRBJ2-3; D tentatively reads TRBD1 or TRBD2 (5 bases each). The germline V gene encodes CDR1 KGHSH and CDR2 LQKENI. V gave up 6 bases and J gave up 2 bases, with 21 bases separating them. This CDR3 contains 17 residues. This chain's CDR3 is CASSLAGRGATTDTQYF. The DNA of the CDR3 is TGTGCCAGCTCCCTAGCAGGGAGAGGGGCCACCACAGATACGCAGTATTTT.

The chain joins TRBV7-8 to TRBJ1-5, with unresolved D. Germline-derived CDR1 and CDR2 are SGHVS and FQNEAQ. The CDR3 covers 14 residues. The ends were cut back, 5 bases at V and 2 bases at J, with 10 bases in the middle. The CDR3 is CASSPAYGNQPQHF. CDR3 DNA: TGTGCCAGCAGCCCAGCCTATGGCAATCAGCCCCAGCATTTT.

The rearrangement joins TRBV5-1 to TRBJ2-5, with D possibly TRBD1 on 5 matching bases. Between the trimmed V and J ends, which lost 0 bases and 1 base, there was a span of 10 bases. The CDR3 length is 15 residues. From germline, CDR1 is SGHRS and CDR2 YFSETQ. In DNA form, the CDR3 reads TGCGCCAGCAGCTTGGTACAGGCCGGCCAAGAGACCCAGTACTTC. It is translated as CASSLVQAGQETQYF.

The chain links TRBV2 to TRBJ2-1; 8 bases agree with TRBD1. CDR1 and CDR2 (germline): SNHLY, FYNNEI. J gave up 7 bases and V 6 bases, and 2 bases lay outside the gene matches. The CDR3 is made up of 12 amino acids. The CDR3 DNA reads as TGTGCCAGCAGAAGACAGGGGAATGAGCAGTTCTTC. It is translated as CASRRQGNEQFF.

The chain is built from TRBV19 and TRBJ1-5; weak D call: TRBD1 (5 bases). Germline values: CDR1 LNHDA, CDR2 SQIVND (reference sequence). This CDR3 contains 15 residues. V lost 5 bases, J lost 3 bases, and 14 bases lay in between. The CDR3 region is CASSPTDRSNQPQHF. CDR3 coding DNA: TGTGCCAGTAGTCCCACCGACAGATCCAATCAGCCCCAGCATTTT.

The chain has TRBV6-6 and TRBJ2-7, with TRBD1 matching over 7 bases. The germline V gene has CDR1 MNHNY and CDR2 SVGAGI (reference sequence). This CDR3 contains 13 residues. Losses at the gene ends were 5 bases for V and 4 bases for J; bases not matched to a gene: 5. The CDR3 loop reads CASSRQGQYEQYF. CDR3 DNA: TGTGCCAGCAGTCGACAGGGTCAGTACGAGCAGTACTTC.

The CDR3, as DNA: TGTGCCAGCAGCGTCGAGGCTCCAGACGGCAATGAGCAGTTCTTC. This translates into CASSVEAPDGNEQFF. V usage is TRBV9 and J usage is TRBJ2-1; D is unresolved. The CDR3 contains 15 residues. V was trimmed by 2 bases and J by 6 bases, leaving 15 bases between them. The germline V gene encodes CDR1 SGDLS and CDR2 YYNGEE.

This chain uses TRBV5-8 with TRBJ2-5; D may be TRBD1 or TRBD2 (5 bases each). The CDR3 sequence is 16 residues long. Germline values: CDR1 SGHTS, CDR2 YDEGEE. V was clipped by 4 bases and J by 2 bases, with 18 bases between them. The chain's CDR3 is CASSHGLGTEQETQYF. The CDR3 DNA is TGTGCCAGCAGCCATGGGCTGGGGACCGAACAAGAGACCCAGTACTTC.

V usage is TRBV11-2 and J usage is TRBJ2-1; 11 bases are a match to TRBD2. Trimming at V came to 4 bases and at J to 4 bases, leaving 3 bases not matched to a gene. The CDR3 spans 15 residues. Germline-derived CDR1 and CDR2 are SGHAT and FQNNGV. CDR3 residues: CASSSSGRNYNEQFF. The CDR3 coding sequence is TGTGCCAGCAGCTCTAGCGGGAGGAATTACAATGAGCAGTTCTTC.

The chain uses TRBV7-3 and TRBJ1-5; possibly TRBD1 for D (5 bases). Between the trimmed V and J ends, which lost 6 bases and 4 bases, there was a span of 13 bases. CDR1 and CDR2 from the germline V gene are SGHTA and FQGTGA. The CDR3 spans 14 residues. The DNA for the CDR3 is TGTGCCAGCAGTAGTGACAGAGCGAATCAGCCCCAGCATTTT. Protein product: CASSSDRANQPQHF.

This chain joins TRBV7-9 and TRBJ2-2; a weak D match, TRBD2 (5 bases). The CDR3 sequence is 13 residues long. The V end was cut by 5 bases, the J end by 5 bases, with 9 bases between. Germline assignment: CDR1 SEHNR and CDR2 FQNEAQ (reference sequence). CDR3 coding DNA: TGTGCCAGCAGCCCTAGCCGAACCGGGGAGCTGTTTTTT. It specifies CASSPSRTGELFF.

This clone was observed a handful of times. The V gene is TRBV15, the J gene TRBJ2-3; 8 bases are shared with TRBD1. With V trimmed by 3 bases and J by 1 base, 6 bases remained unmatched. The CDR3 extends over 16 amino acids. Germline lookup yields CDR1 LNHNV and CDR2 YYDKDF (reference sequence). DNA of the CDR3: TGTGCCACCAGCAGCAGGACAGGGTTGGGCACAGATACGCAGTATTTT. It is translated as CATSSRTGLGTDTQYF.

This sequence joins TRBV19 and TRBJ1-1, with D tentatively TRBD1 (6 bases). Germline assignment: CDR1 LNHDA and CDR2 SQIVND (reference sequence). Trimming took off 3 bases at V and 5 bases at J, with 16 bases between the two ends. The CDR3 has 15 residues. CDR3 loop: CASSMSAGVGTEAFF. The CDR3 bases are TGTGCCAGTAGTATGTCGGCAGGGGTAGGGACTGAAGCTTTCTTT.

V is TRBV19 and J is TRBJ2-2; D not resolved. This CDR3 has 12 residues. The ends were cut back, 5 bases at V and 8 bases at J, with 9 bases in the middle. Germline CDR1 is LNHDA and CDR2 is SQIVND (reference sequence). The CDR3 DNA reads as TGTGCCAGTAGTGTTTTGGGGGGGGAGCTGTTTTTT. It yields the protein CASSVLGGELFF.